The 20 T cell receptor beta chains in this list originate from one sample, sequenced in a study of CD8 T cells in ankylosing spondylitis. Study-level points and caveats: The study identified a TCR beta motif of roughly eight highly homologous variants that appeared characteristic of ankylosing spondylitis blood.

Their cognate antigens are unknown. MiXCR, applied by TCRdb to the 5' RACE reads, yields one record per CDR3 protein. The table records around 490,000 distinct CDR3 sequences, about 5.2% of them present only once. The specimen was blood, either unsorted or a sorted T cell fraction (not recorded which). These receptors were collected from a male donor with ankylosing spondylitis.

This clonotype was counted between two and nine times. This chain joins TRBV7-9 and TRBJ2-2, with TRBD2 as a possible D gene (5 bases). Germline assignment: CDR1 SEHNR and CDR2 FQNEAQ (reference sequence). CDR3 length: 16 residues. The ends were cut back, 5 bases at V and 6 bases at J, with 19 bases in the middle. CDR3 bases: TGTGCCAGCAGCCCCGCGAGAGGGAAGAGGGCCGGGGAGCTGTTTTTT. Translating it yields CASSPARGKRAGELFF. The full variable domain, with the rest looked up from reference TRBV7-9 and TRBJ2-2, is DTGVSQNPRHKITKRGQNVTFRCDPISEHNRLYWYRQTLGQGPEFLTYFQNEAQLEKSRLLSDRFSAERPKGSFSTLEIQRTEQGDSAMYLCASSPARGKRAGELFFGEGSRLTVL.

This clonotype was picked up many times. The rearrangement joins TRBV27 to TRBJ1-5; maybe TRBD1 (5 bases). Germline-derived CDR1 and CDR2 are MNHEY and SMNVEV (reference sequence). Trimming removed 5 bases from V and 4 bases from J, with 18 bases in between. The CDR3 runs 16 residues. This CDR3 reads CASSPLPRRENQPQHF. As DNA, the CDR3 is TGTGCCAGCAGTCCACTACCCCGCAGGGAGAATCAGCCCCAGCATTTT.

At least ten counts were recorded for this clonotype. The V gene is TRBV28, the J gene TRBJ2-7; D call uncertain. The V end was cut by 3 bases, the J end by 3 bases, with 9 bases between. Per germline, CDR1 MDHEN and CDR2 SYDVKM. The CDR3 is 13 amino acids. The CDR3 here is CASSLDPSYEQYF. As DNA, the CDR3 is TGTGCCAGCAGTTTGGACCCCAGCTACGAGCAGTACTTC.

This clonotype has ten or more counts. The V and J genes are TRBV29-1 and TRBJ1-1, with TRBD1 matching over 10 bases. After removal of 7 bases from V and 1 base from J, the junction contained 9 bases not matched to a gene. Germline loops: CDR1 SQVTM, CDR2 ANQGSEA. There are 15 residues in the CDR3. The CDR3 bases are TGCAGCGGGATCGACAGGGGGCATTGGAACACTGAAGCTTTCTTT. This codes for CSGIDRGHWNTEAFF.

This clonotype was counted many times. This chain links TRBV7-6 with TRBJ2-2; no clear D gene. This CDR3 region has 13 residues. Germline values: CDR1 SGHVS, CDR2 FNYEAQ. The germline V and J ends were trimmed by 2 bases and 4 bases, with 5 bases remaining between them. The CDR3 coding sequence is TGTGCCAGCAGCTTACGGGTCACCGGGGAGCTGTTTTTT. This translates into CASSLRVTGELFF.

This clonotype was picked up many times. This rearrangement joins TRBV5-1 to TRBJ1-1; D gene uncertain. Germline assignment: CDR1 SGHRS and CDR2 YFSETQ. The CDR3 runs to 16 residues. Trimming took 4 bases from V and 1 from J, leaving 17 bases between them. The CDR3: CASSPWTSRGNTEAFF. The CDR3 coding sequence is TGCGCCAGCAGCCCGTGGACCTCCCGGGGGAACACTGAAGCTTTCTTT.

This clonotype was recorded many times. The chain has TRBV7-2 and TRBJ1-6, with D maybe TRBD1 (5 bases). Per the germline V gene, CDR1 is SGHTA and CDR2 is FQGNSA. Trimming cost V 4 bases and J 10 bases, with 14 bases left between them. This CDR3 spans 14 amino acids. The CDR3 DNA follows: TGTGCCAGCAGCTCCCAGGGCTGGCCATCACCCCTCCACTTT. Protein sequence: CASSSQGWPSPLHF.

This clonotype was recorded at least ten times. V usage is TRBV5-6 and J usage is TRBJ2-7; unclear D gene. V lost 1 base, J lost 2 bases, and 13 bases lay in between. The CDR3 length is 15 residues. CDR1 and CDR2 (germline): SGHDT, YYEEEE. CDR3 protein: CASSLSRLYTYEQYF. DNA for the CDR3: TGTGCCAGCAGCTTGTCCAGACTTTACACCTACGAGCAGTACTTC.

Many counts were recorded for this clonotype. The V gene is TRBV27, the J gene TRBJ2-7, with TRBD1 matching over 8 bases. With 5 bases clipped from V and 2 bases from J, the junction kept 11 bases outside the gene matches. This CDR3 has 16 residues. Germline V gene sequence: CDR1 MNHEY, CDR2 SMNVEV (reference sequence). CDR3 sequence: CASSSGQGQTPYEQYF. CDR3 coding DNA: TGTGCCAGCAGTAGCGGACAGGGTCAGACTCCCTACGAGCAGTACTTC.

The CDR3 is CASSLTLGLAGVKDTQYF. The DNA for the CDR3 is TGTGCCAGCAGCTTGACTCTGGGACTAGCGGGGGTCAAGGATACGCAGTATTTT. This chain links TRBV5-5 with TRBJ2-3; 14 nucleotides agree with TRBD2. The CDR3 length is 18 residues. The trim removed 1 base at V and 6 bases at J, leaving 10 bases unmatched. Germline V gives CDR1 SGHKS, CDR2 YYEKEE (reference sequence).

The gene calls are TRBV5-1 and TRBJ2-7; 7 bases are a match to TRBD1. CDR1 SGHRS and CDR2 YFSETQ come from the germline V gene. The V segment lost 7 bases and the J segment 1 base; nucleotides outside the gene matches: 11. The CDR3 covers 15 residues. Here the CDR3 DNA reads TGCGCCAGCGCATCCGGGACAGCGATATCCTACGAGCAGTACTTC. Encoded protein: CASASGTAISYEQYF. The full variable domain, in which reference TRBV5-1 and TRBJ2-7 provide the parts outside the CDR3, is KAGVTQTPRYLIKTRGQQVTLSCSPISGHRSVSWYQQTPGQGLQFLFEYFSETQRNKGNFPGRFSGRQFSNSRSEMNVSTLELGDSALYLCASASGTAISYEQYFGPGTRLTVT.

This clonotype was picked up many times. The chain joins TRBV20-1 to TRBJ2-2; 8 bases map to TRBD2. Germline CDR1 is DFQATT and CDR2 is SNEGSKA (reference sequence). The CDR3 has 15 amino acids. V was clipped by 6 bases and J by 2 bases; unmatched bases: 8. CDR3 protein: CSAAREGSNTGELFF. CDR3 nucleotides: TGCAGTGCCGCCCGGGAGGGCTCCAACACCGGGGAGCTGTTTTTT.

The table lists this clonotype with many counts. This sequence joins TRBV28 and TRBJ2-5; no clear D gene. This CDR3 has 15 amino acids. The germline gives CDR1 MDHEN, CDR2 SYDVKM. V lost 2 bases and J 0 bases, leaving 10 bases between the germline ends. The CDR3 coding sequence is TGTGCCAGCAGTTTACTAGGACCATACCAAGAGACCCAGTACTTC. Its translation: CASSLLGPYQETQYF.

In its sample, this clonotype was seen many times. The chain combines TRBV29-1 with TRBJ2-7; possible D gene TRBD1, 6 bases. The V and J ends lost 4 bases and 5 bases respectively, with 15 bases between them. The germline gives CDR1 SQVTM, CDR2 ANQGSEA. The CDR3 contains 13 residues. CDR3 DNA: TGCAGCGTTGCGCCACAGGGCCTGAACGAGCAGTACTTC. As protein: CSVAPQGLNEQYF.

This clonotype was detected many times. This chain connects TRBV20-1 to TRBJ2-7; the D is unclear. Looked up from germline, CDR1 is DFQATT and CDR2 is SNEGSKA (reference sequence). The V and J ends lost 5 bases and 4 bases respectively, with 15 bases between them. This CDR3 has 13 amino acids. CDR3 in amino acids: CSAVSPGPYEQYF. The CDR3 DNA is TGCAGTGCTGTTAGTCCAGGCCCTTACGAGCAGTACTTC.

This clonotype was detected many times. The V and J genes are TRBV7-2 and TRBJ2-7; D may match TRBD1 or TRBD2 (5 bases each). Germline-derived CDR1 and CDR2 are SGHTA and FQGNSA. The CDR3 spans 15 residues. V dropped 3 bases and J dropped 4 bases, with 16 bases sitting between them. In DNA, the CDR3 is TGTGCCAGCAGCTTGGGGACCGGGACCCCTTACGAGCAGTACTTC. Amino acids: CASSLGTGTPYEQYF. The full variable domain, with the rest looked up from reference TRBV7-2 and TRBJ2-7, is GAGVSQSPSNKVTEKGKDVELRCDPISGHTALYWYRQSLGQGLEFLIYFQGNSAPDKSGLPSDRFSAERTGGSVSTLTIQRTQQEDSAVYLCASSLGTGTPYEQYFGPGTRLTVT.

This clonotype was found many times. V gene TRBV29-1 combines with J gene TRBJ1-5; a weak D match, TRBD1 (5 bases). This CDR3 is built from 14 residues. Germline V gene lookup returns CDR1 SQVTM and CDR2 ANQGSEA. The V gene lost 4 bases and the J gene lost 6 bases, with 16 bases spanning the gap. The DNA for the CDR3 is TGCAGCGTTGGCGGCTGGGGGGGGGGTCAGCCCCAGCATTTT. As protein: CSVGGWGGGQPQHF. Looking up the rest from reference TRBV29-1 and TRBJ1-5 gives the full variable domain: SAVISQKPSRDICQRGTSLTIQCQVDSQVTMMFWYRQQPGQSLTLIATANQGSEATYESGFVIDKFPISRPNLTFSTLTVSNMSPEDSSIYLCSVGGWGGGQPQHFGDGTRLSIL.

The sample holds many counts of this clonotype. The rearrangement uses TRBV20-1 and TRBJ2-7; D may be TRBD2 (5 bases). V dropped 1 base and J dropped 3 bases, with 16 bases sitting between them. The CDR3 consists of 15 residues. The germline V gene encodes CDR1 DFQATT and CDR2 SNEGSKA (reference sequence). The CDR3: CSARVKSGDFYEQYF. Written as DNA, the CDR3 is TGCAGTGCTAGAGTAAAAAGCGGAGACTTCTACGAGCAGTACTTC.

At least ten counts were recorded for this clonotype. The rearrangement joins TRBV4-2 to TRBJ2-3; a possible D gene is TRBD1 (5 bases). Germline V gene sequence: CDR1 LGHNA, CDR2 YNFKEQ. This CDR3 contains 12 residues. Trimming stripped 8 bases from V and 1 base from J, with 7 bases between. The CDR3 is CASLGGTDTQYF. The CDR3 DNA reads TGTGCCAGCCTAGGGGGCACAGATACGCAGTATTTT.

In its sample, this clonotype was seen many times. The chain joins TRBV20-1 to TRBJ2-7; TRBD2 is a possible D gene (5 bases). V dropped 7 bases and J dropped 6 bases, with 25 bases sitting between them. This CDR3 comprises 15 residues. In germline, CDR1 is DFQATT, CDR2 SNEGSKA (reference sequence). As DNA, the CDR3 is TGCAGTGTCAAAAGGCGGACTTTCCCCTCTGGCGAGCAGTACTTC. Amino acid sequence: CSVKRRTFPSGEQYF.